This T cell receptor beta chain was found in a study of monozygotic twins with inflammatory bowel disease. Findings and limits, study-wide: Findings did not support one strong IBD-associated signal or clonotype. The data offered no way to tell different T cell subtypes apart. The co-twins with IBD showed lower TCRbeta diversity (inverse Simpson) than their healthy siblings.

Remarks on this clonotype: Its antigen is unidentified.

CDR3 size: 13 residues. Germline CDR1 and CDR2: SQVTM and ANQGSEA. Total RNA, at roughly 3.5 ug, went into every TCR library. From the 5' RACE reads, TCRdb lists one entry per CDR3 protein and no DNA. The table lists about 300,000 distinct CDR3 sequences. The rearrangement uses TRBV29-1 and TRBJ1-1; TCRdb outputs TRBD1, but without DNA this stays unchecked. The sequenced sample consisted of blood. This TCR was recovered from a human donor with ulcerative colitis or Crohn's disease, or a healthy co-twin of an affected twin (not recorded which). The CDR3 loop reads CSGRGPKNTEAFF.